This entry describes one T cell receptor (beta chain). These data come from a study of T-cell reconstitution after alpha-beta-depleted transplantation in children. CDR1 LGHNA and CDR2 YNFKEQ come from the germline V gene. V shed 3 bases and J shed 9 bases, with 19 bases lying between them. The CDR3 is 15 residues long. A library of TCRbeta sequences, prepared with unique molecular identifiers, was generated. MiXCR was run by TCRdb on the PCR reads, yielding one entry per CDR3 protein. The table has approximately 350,000 distinct CDR3 sequences, about an eighth seen once. This clonotype originated in a human donor who donated a stem cell graft to a child with Fanconi anemia. The chain uses TRBV4-2 and TRBJ2-3; D may match TRBD1 or TRBD2 (5 bases each). The material sequenced was PBMCs, taken from the stem cell graft. This chain's CDR3 is CASSQAHGTADTQYF. In DNA form, the CDR3 reads TGTGCCAGCAGCCAGGCCCACGGGACCGCCGACACGCAGTATTTT.